These T cell receptor beta chains were read from a single sample in a study of blood T cell repertoires in COVID-19. Produced via immunoSEQ multiplex PCR; TCRdb's table is partial and in-frame only. This table has roughly 100,000 clones, approximately 85% appearing once. Source material: peripheral blood. Receptors originate from a man aged 50-60 years with acute or convalescent COVID-19. CDR3s include the opening cysteine and the closing phenylalanine or tryptophan. Each record gives: CDR3 DNA, CDR3 protein, clone size, V gene, CDR3 length, D gene, J gene. D genes are given only for firm matches. Clone size is not always given. Where it is, it says once, few, many or a class for expanded clones.

TGTGCCAGCAGCTTGATTACAGGGATTACCTACAATGAGCAGTTCTTC	CASSLITGITYNEQFF	-	TRBV11-2	16	-	TRBJ2-1
TGTGCCAGCTCACCACCAGTGGGGTCGGGGGATACGCAGTATTTT	CASSPPVGSGDTQYF	-	TRBV18	15	-	TRBJ2-3
TGTGCCAGTAAACCTTGGGGAGGGCCCATAAACGAGCAGTACTTC	CASKPWGGPINEQYF	once	TRBV27	15	TRBD2	TRBJ2-7
TGTGCCAGCAGCATAGGGACTAGCGGACAAGAGACCCAGTACTTC	CASSIGTSGQETQYF	-	TRBV9	15	TRBD2	TRBJ2-5
TGCGCCAGCAGTGAGACTCGATACAATGAGCAGTTCTTC	CASSETRYNEQFF	-	TRBV10-2	13	-	TRBJ2-1
TGTGCCAGCTCACCAAAACTAGCGGGGATAACAGATACGCAGTATTTT	CASSPKLAGITDTQYF	-	TRBV18	16	TRBD2	TRBJ2-3
TGTGCCAGCAGCTTGCAAACAGGGTATAATTCACCCCTCCACTTT	CASSLQTGYNSPLHF	-	TRBV5-8	15	-	TRBJ1-6
TGTGCCAGCAGTTACAGGGGATACGAGCAGTACTTC	CASSYRGYEQYF	medium-sized	TRBV6-6	12	-	TRBJ2-7
TGTGCCAGCTCACCCCTGGACTCCGAAGAGACCCAGTACTTC	CASSPLDSEETQYF	-	TRBV18	14	-	TRBJ2-5
TGTGCCAGCAGTACAGGGATCGGGTACGAGCAGTACTTC	CASSTGIGYEQYF	once	TRBV27	13	-	TRBJ2-7
TGCGCCAGCAGCTTGGGACAGGGACCGTATGGCTACACCTTC	CASSLGQGPYGYTF	-	TRBV5-1	14	TRBD1	TRBJ1-2
TGTGCCAGCTCACAGGAGGGGACAGGGAACAATCAGCCCCAGCATTTT	CASSQEGTGNNQPQHF	-	TRBV18	16	TRBD1	TRBJ1-5
TGTGCCAGCAAGACAGGGATTAACACTGAAGCTTTCTTT	CASKTGINTEAFF	-	TRBV6-5	13	TRBD1	TRBJ1-1
TGTGCCAGCAGTGAGACAGGCTCTGGAAACACCATATATTTT	CASSETGSGNTIYF	-	TRBV2	14	-	TRBJ1-3
TGTGCCAGCAAGAAGACAGGAACGAACACCGGGGAGCTGTTTTTT	CASKKTGTNTGELFF	-	TRBV6-6	15	-	TRBJ2-2
TGTGCCAGCAGCCCCGGGACAGGGACCACTGAAGCTTTCTTT	CASSPGTGTTEAFF	-	TRBV6-2/TRBV6-3	14	TRBD1	TRBJ1-1
TGCGCCAGCAGCTTCGACTCAAGCTCCTACGAGCAGTACTTC	CASSFDSSSYEQYF	-	TRBV5-1	14	-	TRBJ2-7
TGTGCCAGCAGCTTGGATGGGACGGGAGATCAGCCCCAGCATTTT	CASSLDGTGDQPQHF	-	TRBV7-8	15	-	TRBJ1-5
TGTGCCAGCAGCACCGGTGAGACAGTCAATCAGCCCCAGCATTTT	CASSTGETVNQPQHF	few	TRBV3-1/TRBV3-2	15	-	TRBJ1-5
TGTGCTAGTGGTCCCCAGGGGCAAAACACAGATACGCAGTATTTT	CASGPQGQNTDTQYF	-	TRBV12-5	15	-	TRBJ2-3
TGTGCCACCACGGCGGGAGGGCGGAGTGAGCAGTTCTTC	CATTAGGRSEQFF	-	TRBV24-1	13	TRBD2	TRBJ2-1
TGTGCCTGGAGAGCTACAGTCTACGAGCAGTACTTC	CAWRATVYEQYF	-	TRBV30	12	-	TRBJ2-7
TGTGCCAGCGGAACAGGAAGCACAGATACGCAGTATTTT	CASGTGSTDTQYF	-	TRBV7-3	13	-	TRBJ2-3
TGTGCCAGCAGCCCTACGCCGGGTAATAATTCACCCCTCCACTTT	CASSPTPGNNSPLHF	-	TRBV5-4	15	-	TRBJ1-6
TGCAGTGCTAACGGGGGTCATGGCTACACCTTC	CSANGGHGYTF	-	TRBV20-1	11	-	TRBJ1-2
TGCAGCGTTGGGAGGACAGGGGGCGATGGCTACACCTTC	CSVGRTGGDGYTF	-	TRBV29-1	13	TRBD1	TRBJ1-2
TGTGCCAGTAGGGCGTCCGGGACAGCTTATGGCTACACCTTC	CASRASGTAYGYTF	-	TRBV19	14	TRBD1	TRBJ1-2
TGTGCCAGCAGCTTAGCGGGGGGCCAAGAGACCCAGTACTTC	CASSLAGGQETQYF	-	TRBV7-9	14	-	TRBJ2-5
TGTGCCAGCCGGGGGACAGGGGGTGGAAAACTGTTTTTT	CASRGTGGGKLFF	once	TRBV2	13	TRBD1	TRBJ1-4
TGTGCCAGCTCACCGACACAACAGGCCCACGAGCAGTACTTC	CASSPTQQAHEQYF	few	TRBV18	14	-	TRBJ2-7
TGTGCCAGCTCACCACGGCAGTCAAACTATGGCTACACCTTC	CASSPRQSNYGYTF	-	TRBV18	14	-	TRBJ1-2
TGCAGTGTTTCGACAGGGGGCGGCCAGTACTTC	CSVSTGGGQYF	-	TRBV20-1	11	TRBD1	TRBJ2-5
TGTGCCAGCAGATACCGGGACAAATCCTACGAGCAGTACTTC	CASRYRDKSYEQYF	-	TRBV2	14	-	TRBJ2-7
TGTGCCAGCAGCTTGCGGACAGGGGGGAACACTGAAGCTTTCTTT	CASSLRTGGNTEAFF	-	TRBV5-5	15	TRBD1	TRBJ1-1
TGTGCCAGCAGTCGCGTGCCGGGACAGGGGGACACCGGGGAGCTGTTTTTT	CASSRVPGQGDTGELFF	-	TRBV28	17	TRBD1	TRBJ2-2
TGTGCCAGCAGCTTGGGAGGGACTAGCGAAGGGCTGGGCGATGAGCAGTTCTTC	CASSLGGTSEGLGDEQFF	-	TRBV11-2	18	TRBD2	TRBJ2-1
TGCGCCAGCAGCCAAGGTTACGGGATCCAGCCCCAGCATTTT	CASSQGYGIQPQHF	-	TRBV4-1	14	-	TRBJ1-5
TGTGCCACCAGCAGAGCCAGGGGGCTAGAGACCCAGTACTTC	CATSRARGLETQYF	-	TRBV15	14	TRBD1	TRBJ2-5
TGCGCCAGCAGCTTGTGGGGGAGGGCCTCCTCCTACAATGAGCAGTTCTTC	CASSLWGRASSYNEQFF	-	TRBV5-1	17	TRBD2	TRBJ2-1